Following are 27 T cell receptor beta chains from one sample sequenced in a study of T cell responses to AZD1222 COVID-19 vaccine (dated by TCRdb to the early 2020s). This specimen's time point label, interpreted: about 28 days (+/-7) after the second vaccine dose. The library was obtained by the immunoSEQ multiplex PCR assay. The source is immuneACCESS, and TCRdb retained only in-frame sequences with V and J called. Part of the clones is not carried over; for the studies checked, unresolved V genes explain less than half of this, and the remainder is unexplained. In this sample the table shows approximately 140,000 clones, 80% to 95% of which occur a single time. The ten largest clones add up to around 1.1% of the sample. Sequencing used peripheral blood, obtained 28 days after the second AZD1222 dose. The receptors here all came from an adult who received the AZD1222 COVID-19 vaccine.

The genes are TRBV30 and TRBJ1-1; tentative D call: TRBD1 (5 bases). This CDR3 contains 13 residues. In germline, CDR1 is GTSNPN, CDR2 SVGIG (reference sequence). The V end lost 2 bases, the J end lost 1 base, and 8 bases lay between the germline ends. The CDR3 loop is CAWSRQRNTEAFF. The CDR3 DNA reads TGTGCCTGGAGTAGACAGAGGAACACTGAAGCTTTCTTT. Using reference TRBV30 and TRBJ1-1 for the parts outside the CDR3, the full variable domain is SQTIHQWPATLVQPVGSPLSLECTVEGTSNPNLYWYRQAAGRGLQLLFYSVGIGQISSEVPQNLSASRPQDRQFILSSKKLLLSDSGFYLCAWSRQRNTEAFFGQGTRLTVV.

This chain connects TRBV2 to TRBJ1-4; D may be TRBD1 (5 bases). CDR3 size: 16 residues. Trimming took off 2 bases at V and 2 bases at J, with 12 bases between the two ends. CDR1 and CDR2 from the germline V gene are SNHLY and FYNNEI. CDR3 coding DNA: TGTGCCAGCAGTGAATTGGGGGGATTGACTAATGAAAAACTGTTTTTT. Its protein is CASSELGGLTNEKLFF.

The chain couples TRBV28 to TRBJ1-3; D is undetermined. Trimming took 2 bases from V and 5 from J, leaving 16 bases between them. This CDR3 has 16 amino acids. CDR1 and CDR2 from the germline V gene are MDHEN and SYDVKM. The CDR3 here is CASSLGRLRGRNTIYF. The CDR3 coding sequence is TGTGCCAGCAGTTTAGGGAGGCTTCGGGGAAGAAACACCATATATTTT.

The chain joins TRBV18 to TRBJ1-1; 7 nucleotides line up with TRBD1. This CDR3 region has 15 residues. Germline V gene data show CDR1 as KGHSH and CDR2 as LQKENI. With 6 bases clipped from V and 0 bases from J, the junction kept 7 bases outside the gene matches. CDR3 bases: TGTGCCAGCTCGCGACAGGGCAACATGAACACTGAAGCTTTCTTT. This codes for CASSRQGNMNTEAFF.

This chain links TRBV5-1 with TRBJ2-7; TRBD1 agrees at 7 bases. CDR3 length: 12 amino acids. V shed 4 bases, J shed 4 bases, and the junction held 2 bases outside the gene matches. CDR1 and CDR2 (germline): SGHRS, YFSETQ. The DNA of the CDR3 is TGCGCCAGCAGCCCACAGGGGTACGAGCAGTACTTC. Translated, it gives CASSPQGYEQYF.

The CDR3 sequence is CASSPLGNDNQPQHF. DNA for the CDR3: TGTGCCAGCAGCCCTCTCGGCAATGACAATCAGCCCCAGCATTTT. The chain recombines TRBV6-6 with TRBJ1-5; D gene unclear. The V end was cut by 6 bases, the J end by 3 bases, with 15 bases between. The germline V gene encodes CDR1 MNHNY and CDR2 SVGAGI (reference sequence). CDR3 size: 15 residues.

The chain uses TRBV9 and TRBJ1-3; TRBD1 agrees at 10 bases. With 3 bases clipped from V and 7 bases from J, the junction kept 1 base outside the gene matches. Germline values: CDR1 SGDLS, CDR2 YYNGEE. This CDR3 has 13 amino acids. The CDR3 DNA reads as TGTGCCAGCAGCGAGGGACAGGGGAACACCATATATTTT. It specifies CASSEGQGNTIYF. Full variable domain (remainder filled in from reference TRBV9 and TRBJ1-3): DSGVTQTPKHLITATGQRVTLRCSPRSGDLSVYWYQQSLDQGLQFLIQYYNGEERAKGNILERFSAQQFPDLHSELNLSSLELGDSALYFCASSEGQGNTIYFGEGSWLTVV.

The chain links TRBV30 to TRBJ1-2; 8 bases are shared with TRBD1. With V trimmed by 5 bases and J by 6 bases, 5 bases remained unmatched. Germline V CDR1 and CDR2: GTSNPN, SVGIG (reference sequence). This CDR3 spans 12 amino acids. CDR3 in amino acids: CAWGPGGHGYTF. CDR3 DNA sequence: TGTGCCTGGGGCCCAGGGGGCCATGGCTACACCTTC. The variable domain in full, with the rest retrieved from reference TRBV30 and TRBJ1-2, is SQTIHQWPATLVQPVGSPLSLECTVEGTSNPNLYWYRQAAGRGLQLLFYSVGIGQISSEVPQNLSASRPQDRQFILSSKKLLLSDSGFYLCAWGPGGHGYTFGSGTRLTVV.

The genes are TRBV5-1 and TRBJ2-1; 7 nucleotides line up with TRBD1. Germline-derived CDR1 and CDR2 are SGHRS and YFSETQ. Germline trimming cut 4 bases from V and 4 bases from J; bases unmatched to any gene: 8. CDR3 size: 15 residues. CDR3 nucleotide sequence: TGCGCCAGCAGCACTGACAGGGCTGGTTACAATGAGCAGTTCTTC. This sequence encodes CASSTDRAGYNEQFF.

This clone was seen a single time. V gene TRBV6-5 combines with J gene TRBJ1-6; D possibly corresponds to TRBD1 (6 bases). Trimming took off 6 bases at V and 10 bases at J, with 16 bases between the two ends. The germline CDR1 and CDR2 sequences are MNHEY and SVGAGI. This CDR3 is built from 14 residues. In nucleotides, the CDR3 is TGTGCCAGCAGCCTAGGGGGGGAAAGCTCACCCCTCCACTTT. It codes for CASSLGGESSPLHF.

J is TRBJ1-2 and V is TRBV5-1; 12 bases agree with TRBD1. Germline CDR1 is SGHRS and CDR2 is YFSETQ. Losses at the gene ends were 3 bases for V and 6 bases for J; bases not matched to a gene: 6. This CDR3 comprises 15 residues. CDR3 sequence: CASSYGTGGVNGYTF. In nucleotides, the CDR3 is TGCGCCAGCAGCTACGGGACAGGGGGCGTTAATGGCTACACCTTC.

V and J are TRBV19 and TRBJ2-7; the match to TRBD2 covers 7 bases. The ends lost 4 bases at V and 3 bases at J; junction bases unmatched: 3. This CDR3 is built from 13 residues. Germline assignment: CDR1 LNHDA and CDR2 SQIVND (reference sequence). DNA of the CDR3: TGTGCCAGTAGTAGGGAGGGAAACTACGAGCAGTACTTC. Translated: CASSREGNYEQYF.

This chain uses TRBV7-2 with TRBJ2-1, with 9 bases lining up with TRBD1. Germline CDR1 SGHTA, CDR2 FQGNSA. After removal of 5 bases from V and 14 bases from J, the junction contained 19 bases not matched to a gene. The CDR3 is 16 amino acids. CDR3 DNA: TGTGCCAGCAGCGCGACAGGGGGGGCTAGCGGTTTTTTCGAGTTCTTC. Encoded protein: CASSATGGASGFFEFF.

The gene calls are TRBV6-5 and TRBJ2-2; possibly TRBD1 for D (6 bases). The CDR3 runs to 15 residues. Between the trimmed V and J ends, which lost 6 bases and 8 bases, there was a span of 19 bases. Germline CDR1 is MNHEY and CDR2 is SVGAGI. CDR3 protein: CASREDSVRSGELFF. The CDR3 DNA is TGTGCCAGCAGGGAGGACAGTGTGCGATCGGGGGAGCTGTTTTTT.

This chain joins TRBV28 and TRBJ2-3; D unclear. This CDR3 contains 11 residues. CDR1 and CDR2 from the germline V gene are MDHEN and SYDVKM. V was clipped by 10 bases and J by 4 bases, with 9 bases between them. This CDR3 is CATSFADTQYF. CDR3 sequence (DNA): TGTGCCACTTCATTCGCAGATACGCAGTATTTT.

This chain links TRBV3-1 (or the pseudogene TRBV3-2) with TRBJ1-1, with a tentative D call TRBD1 (6 bases). V was shortened by 4 bases and J by 10 bases, with 22 bases between the two germline ends. Per the germline V gene, CDR1 is LGHDT and CDR2 is YNNKEL (reference sequence). CDR3 length equals 15 residues. The CDR3 region is CASSPSPTTGMVAFF. In DNA form, the CDR3 reads TGTGCCAGCAGCCCCTCACCGACAACAGGGATGGTAGCTTTCTTT.

The V and J genes are TRBV5-6 and TRBJ2-5; 8 bases match TRBD1. CDR1 and CDR2 from the germline V gene are SGHDT and YYEEEE. V dropped 0 bases and J dropped 4; count of bases not matched to a gene: 5. The CDR3 has 15 residues. The CDR3 here is CASSLGTGWGETQYF. The CDR3 nucleotides are TGTGCCAGCAGCTTGGGGACAGGGTGGGGAGAGACCCAGTACTTC. Filled out from reference TRBV5-6 and TRBJ2-5, the complete variable domain reads DAGVTQSPTHLIKTRGQQVTLRCSPKSGHDTVSWYQQALGQGPQFIFQYYEEEERQRGNFPDRFSGHQFPNYSSELNVNALLLGDSALYLCASSLGTGWGETQYFGPGTRLLVL.

The rearrangement links TRBV19 to TRBJ2-7; D uncertain. Germline CDR1 reads LNHDA; CDR2 reads SQIVND (reference sequence). V lost 5 bases to trimming and J lost 0 bases, with 11 bases between them. The CDR3 runs to 14 residues. The CDR3 reads CASSPGWSSYEQYF. The CDR3 bases are TGTGCCAGTAGTCCCGGTTGGAGCTCCTACGAGCAGTACTTC.

This rearrangement joins TRBV28 to TRBJ1-5, with D possibly being TRBD1 (6 bases). Germline values: CDR1 MDHEN, CDR2 SYDVKM. Between the trimmed V and J ends, which lost 6 bases and 5 bases, there was a span of 14 bases. CDR3 size: 14 residues. CDR3 DNA sequence: TGTGCCAGCAGGGGGGCGAATGTCGATCAGCCCCAGCATTTT. This sequence encodes CASRGANVDQPQHF.

The rearrangement uses TRBV29-1 and TRBJ1-1, with D perhaps matching TRBD1 (5 bases). V was cut by 2 bases and J by 1 base, with 8 bases left in between. This CDR3 spans 13 amino acids. Germline assignment: CDR1 SQVTM and CDR2 ANQGSEA. As DNA, the CDR3 is TGCAGCGTTGAAAGGACAAGGAACACTGAAGCTTTCTTT. Its protein product is CSVERTRNTEAFF.

The chain has TRBV19 and TRBJ2-7; TRBD1 aligns across 7 bases. The CDR3 extends over 13 amino acids. The J segment lost 2 bases and the V segment lost 6 bases, leaving 4 bases of the junction unmatched. From germline, CDR1 is LNHDA and CDR2 SQIVND (reference sequence). Here the CDR3 DNA reads TGTGCCAGTAGGCCGGGACAGACCTACGAGCAGTACTTC. This codes for CASRPGQTYEQYF.

The gene calls are TRBV5-6 and TRBJ2-1, with D unresolved. V was pared by 2 bases and J by 0 bases, with 9 bases between. This CDR3 contains 15 residues. Germline CDR1 is SGHDT and CDR2 is YYEEEE. This CDR3 is CASSLRDFSYNEQFF. The CDR3 DNA follows: TGTGCCAGCAGCTTAAGGGATTTCTCCTACAATGAGCAGTTCTTC.

A single count supports this clone. The genes are TRBV11-3 and TRBJ1-6; 8 nucleotides match TRBD1. In germline, CDR1 is SGHNT, CDR2 YENEEA. Trimming at V came to 5 bases and at J to 11 bases, leaving 5 bases not matched to a gene. CDR3 length: 13 amino acids. CDR3 protein: CASSADRETPLHF. CDR3 bases: TGTGCCAGCAGCGCGGACAGGGAGACACCCCTCCACTTT. Filled out from reference TRBV11-3 and TRBJ1-6, the complete variable domain reads EAGVVQSPRYKIIEKKQPVAFWCNPISGHNTLYWYLQNLGQGPELLIRYENEEAVDDSQLPKDRFSAERLKGVDSTLKIQPAELGDSAVYLCASSADRETPLHFGNGTRLTVT.

This chain uses TRBV6-1 with TRBJ2-6; D ambiguous. Germline values: CDR1 MNHNS, CDR2 SASEGT. The CDR3 is made up of 15 amino acids. V was trimmed by 3 bases and J by 3 bases, leaving 9 bases between them. The CDR3 bases are TGTGCCAGCAGTGAGGTAGGGTATGGGGCCAACGTCCTGACTTTC. Its protein product is CASSEVGYGANVLTF.

This chain joins TRBV7-9 and TRBJ1-6; possibly TRBD1 for D (6 bases). V lost 1 base and J 10 bases, leaving 8 bases between the germline ends. The CDR3 has 13 residues. Germline V gives CDR1 SEHNR, CDR2 FQNEAQ (reference sequence). DNA of the CDR3: TGTGCCAGCAGCTTAGGAGGGGGGTCACCCCTCCACTTT. Residues: CASSLGGGSPLHF.

V usage is TRBV6-5 and J usage is TRBJ1-1; a possible D gene is TRBD1 (5 bases). This CDR3 has 14 amino acids. Per germline, CDR1 MNHEY and CDR2 SVGAGI. V was cut by 5 bases and J by 0 bases, with 10 bases left in between. Here the CDR3 reads CASSLQALNTEAFF. CDR3 nucleotides: TGTGCCAGCAGTCTACAGGCCCTGAACACTGAAGCTTTCTTT.

The J gene is TRBJ2-7, the V gene TRBV7-2; 14 bases are shared with TRBD2. In germline, CDR1 is SGHTA, CDR2 FQGNSA. With 2 bases clipped from V and 3 bases from J, the junction kept 3 bases outside the gene matches. CDR3 size: 16 residues. The DNA of the CDR3 is TGTGCCAGCAGCTTATCCGGACTAGCGGGGGGCTACGAGCAGTACTTC. This translates into CASSLSGLAGGYEQYF.